Listed below are T cell receptor beta chains from one sample, sequenced in a study of T cell clusters in autoimmune cytopenias. Each CDR3 protein gets one entry in TCRdb, which reprocessed the multiplex PCR reads and gives no DNA. Here the sample table reports 5,100 or so distinct CDR3 sequences. This sample also appeared in a second study, on T cell repertoires in aging, cancer and after chemotherapy.

Sequenced: peripheral blood. The receptors derive from a human donor in good health. Each CDR3 is given with its conserved first and last residue. Each record gives: V gene, J gene, clone size, CDR3 protein. Part of the rows lack a size; the others show once, few, many or a class for expanded clones.

TRBV7-3	TRBJ1-5	.	CASSSHTSNQPQHF
TRBV4-1	TRBJ1-4	.	CASSPLGTNEKLFF
TRBV6-1	TRBJ2-3	.	CASSPELGGTDTQYF
TRBV6-5	TRBJ1-2	.	CASRQGAYGYTF
TRBV6-4	TRBJ1-6	.	CASREGEGASSPLHF
TRBV5-1	TRBJ2-6	.	CASSLQVVSGANVLTF
TRBV12-3/TRBV12-4	TRBJ1-2	.	CAVRAHYGYTF
TRBV19	TRBJ2-1	medium-sized	CASSRGGANYNEQFF
TRBV27	TRBJ2-7	.	CASSSAGSSEQYF
TRBV6-5	TRBJ2-7	.	CASSYSPGLSYEQYF
TRBV27	TRBJ2-2	.	CASSRGGDPTGELFF
TRBV15	TRBJ2-7	.	CATSRDDSGTYEQYF
TRBV19	TRBJ1-2	.	CASSILIPNYGYTF
TRBV12-3/TRBV12-4	TRBJ2-3	.	CASGGPTDTQYF
TRBV7-6	TRBJ2-5	.	CASSPGAGQETQYF
TRBV13	TRBJ1-1	.	CASSSGPLRTEAFF
TRBV12-3/TRBV12-4	TRBJ1-6	.	CASSPDRASRSPLHF
TRBV5-5	TRBJ1-3	.	CASSLAPGGGNTIYF
TRBV28	TRBJ2-2	.	CASSSRGSGRAGELFF
TRBV29-1	TRBJ2-1	.	CSVPGLAGGDFYNEQFF
TRBV10-3	TRBJ2-1	.	CVSSRLAGGKDDEQFF
TRBV6-1	TRBJ1-4	.	CASTPGQGNEKLFF
TRBV20-1	TRBJ1-5	.	CSADSGGIGNQPQHF
TRBV5-6	TRBJ2-7	.	CASSPDYRVQQYF
TRBV20-1	TRBJ1-5	.	CSARGPGGFNQPQHF
TRBV27	TRBJ1-3	.	CASSLVRGNTIYF
TRBV29-1	TRBJ2-3	large	CSVEGDRTDTQYF
TRBV6-2/TRBV6-3	TRBJ2-7	.	CASSPILASTGEQYF
TRBV18	TRBJ2-3	.	CASSSYGGSTDTQYF
TRBV30	TRBJ1-5	medium-sized	CAWSGGNQPQHF
TRBV6-5	TRBJ1-5	.	CASSYSYGGQPQHF
TRBV7-3	TRBJ2-1	medium-sized	CASSKQTSANEQFF
TRBV6-5	TRBJ2-7	medium-sized	CASSYLGPPYEQYF
TRBV10-3	TRBJ2-1	.	CATVRDRGLMEQFF
TRBV18	TRBJ1-5	.	CASSPNRVNQPQHF
TRBV7-6	TRBJ1-2	.	CASSLWTGANYGYTF
TRBV18	TRBJ1-2	.	CASSPNGQPGGYTF
TRBV6-2/TRBV6-3	TRBJ2-1	.	CASSLSGDSYNEQFF
TRBV13	TRBJ1-1	.	CASSLGSVNTEAFF
TRBV24-1	TRBJ1-3	.	CATSDSTGSGNTIYF
TRBV30	TRBJ1-1	.	CAWSVGPNTEAFF
TRBV6-5	TRBJ2-5	medium-sized	CASSHGTLGETQYF
TRBV6-6	TRBJ2-5	medium-sized	CASTQGRQETQYF
TRBV15	TRBJ2-5	medium-sized	CATSRESGPTIGETQYF
TRBV18	TRBJ2-3	.	CASSPGIGYTDTQYF
TRBV18	TRBJ2-1	.	CASLPGLAGEGSYNEQFF
TRBV6-6	TRBJ1-4	.	CASSHQTGIPEKLFF
TRBV30	TRBJ2-1	medium-sized	CAWSGGTGVRTPPYNEQFF
TRBV11-2	TRBJ2-3	.	CASSHRTSSGNTDTQYF
TRBV18	TRBJ1-1	.	CASLFSPGVGTEAFF
TRBV6-5	TRBJ1-5	.	CASSDRGYQPQHF
TRBV6-5	TRBJ2-7	.	CASRPGRNYEQYF
TRBV28	TRBJ2-5	.	CASSPRGGETQYF
TRBV24-1	TRBJ2-1	.	CATSDSSGFEYNEQFF
TRBV24-1	TRBJ2-2	.	CATSDVRANTGELFF
TRBV6-6	TRBJ2-5	.	CASRWTRGGQYF
TRBV6-1	TRBJ2-7	.	CASSGGTAPYEQYF